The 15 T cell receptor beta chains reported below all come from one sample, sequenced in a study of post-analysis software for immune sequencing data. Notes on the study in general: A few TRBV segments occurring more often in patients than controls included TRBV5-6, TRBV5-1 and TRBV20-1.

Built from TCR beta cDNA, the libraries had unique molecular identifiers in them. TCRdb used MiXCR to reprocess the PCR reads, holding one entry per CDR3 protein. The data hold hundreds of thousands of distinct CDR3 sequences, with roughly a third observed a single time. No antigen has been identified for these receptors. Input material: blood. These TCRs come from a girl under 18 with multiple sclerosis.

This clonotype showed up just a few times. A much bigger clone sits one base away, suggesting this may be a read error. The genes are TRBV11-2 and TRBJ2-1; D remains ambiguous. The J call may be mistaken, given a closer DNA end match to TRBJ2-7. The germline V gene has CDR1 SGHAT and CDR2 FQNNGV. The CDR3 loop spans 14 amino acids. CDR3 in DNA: TGTGCCAGCAGCTTACTTCCCTCCTACAATGAGCAGTACTTC. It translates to CASSLLPSYNEQYF.

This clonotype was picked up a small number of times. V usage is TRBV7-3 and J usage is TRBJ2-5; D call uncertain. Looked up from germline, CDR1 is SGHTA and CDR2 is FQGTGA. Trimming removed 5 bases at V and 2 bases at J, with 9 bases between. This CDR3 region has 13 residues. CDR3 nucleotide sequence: TGTGCCAGCAGCGCCGGGCAGCAAGAGACCCAGTACTTC. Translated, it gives CASSAGQQETQYF.

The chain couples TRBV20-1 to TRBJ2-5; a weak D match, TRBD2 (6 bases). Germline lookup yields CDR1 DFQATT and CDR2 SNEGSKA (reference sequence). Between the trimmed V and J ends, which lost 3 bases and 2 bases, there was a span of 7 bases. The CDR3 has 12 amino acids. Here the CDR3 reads CSARRGQETQYF. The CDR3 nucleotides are TGCAGTGCTAGGCGGGGACAAGAGACCCAGTACTTC.

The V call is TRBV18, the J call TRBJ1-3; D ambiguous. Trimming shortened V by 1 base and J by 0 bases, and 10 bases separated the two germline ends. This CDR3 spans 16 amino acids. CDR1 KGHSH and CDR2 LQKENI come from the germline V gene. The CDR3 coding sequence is TGTGCCAGCTCACCACGCCAGGAGTCCTCTGGAAACACCATATATTTT. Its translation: CASSPRQESSGNTIYF.

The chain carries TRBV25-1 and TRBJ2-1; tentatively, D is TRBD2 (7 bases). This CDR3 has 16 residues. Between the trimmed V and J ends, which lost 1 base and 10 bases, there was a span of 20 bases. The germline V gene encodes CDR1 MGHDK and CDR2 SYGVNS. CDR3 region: CASSELGGGAWYEQFF. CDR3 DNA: TGTGCCAGCAGTGAATTGGGGGGGGGCGCTTGGTACGAGCAGTTCTTC. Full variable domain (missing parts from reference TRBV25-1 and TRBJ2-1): EADIYQTPRYLVIGTGKKITLECSQTMGHDKMYWYQQDPGMELHLIHYSYGVNSTEKGDLSSESTVSRIRTEHFPLTLESARPSHTSQYLCASSELGGGAWYEQFFGPGTRLTVL.

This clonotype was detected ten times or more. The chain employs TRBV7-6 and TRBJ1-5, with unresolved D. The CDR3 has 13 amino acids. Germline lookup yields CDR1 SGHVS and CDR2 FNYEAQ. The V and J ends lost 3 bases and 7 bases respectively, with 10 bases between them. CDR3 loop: CASSFRGDQPQHF. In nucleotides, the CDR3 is TGTGCCAGCAGCTTTCGGGGAGACCAGCCCCAGCATTTT.

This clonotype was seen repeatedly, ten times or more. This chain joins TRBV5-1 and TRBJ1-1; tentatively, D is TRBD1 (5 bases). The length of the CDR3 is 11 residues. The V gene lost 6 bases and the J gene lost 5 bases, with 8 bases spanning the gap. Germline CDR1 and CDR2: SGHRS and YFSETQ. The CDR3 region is CASKGETEAFF. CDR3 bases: TGCGCCAGCAAAGGGGAGACTGAAGCTTTCTTT. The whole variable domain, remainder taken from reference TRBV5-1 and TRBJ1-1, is KAGVTQTPRYLIKTRGQQVTLSCSPISGHRSVSWYQQTPGQGLQFLFEYFSETQRNKGNFPGRFSGRQFSNSRSEMNVSTLELGDSALYLCASKGETEAFFGQGTRLTVV.

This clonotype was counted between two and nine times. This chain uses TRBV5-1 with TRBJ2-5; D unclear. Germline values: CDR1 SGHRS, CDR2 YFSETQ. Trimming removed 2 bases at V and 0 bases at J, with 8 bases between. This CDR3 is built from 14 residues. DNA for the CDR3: TGCGCCAGCAGCTTCAACTATAACCAAGAGACCCAGTACTTC. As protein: CASSFNYNQETQYF.

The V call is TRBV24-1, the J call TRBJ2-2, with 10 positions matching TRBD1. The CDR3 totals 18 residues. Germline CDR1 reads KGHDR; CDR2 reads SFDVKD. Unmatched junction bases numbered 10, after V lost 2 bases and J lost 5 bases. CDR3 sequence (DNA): TGTGCCACCAGTGATTCAGCCAGGACAGGGGGTTTTACCGGGGAGCTGTTTTTT. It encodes CATSDSARTGGFTGELFF.

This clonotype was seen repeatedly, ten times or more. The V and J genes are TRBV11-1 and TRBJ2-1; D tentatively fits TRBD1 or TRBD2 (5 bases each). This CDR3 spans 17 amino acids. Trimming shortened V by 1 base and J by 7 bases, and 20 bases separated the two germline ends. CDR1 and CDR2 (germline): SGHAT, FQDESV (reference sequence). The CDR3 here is CASSLERTPTWGNEQFF. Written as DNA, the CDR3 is TGTGCCAGCAGCTTAGAAAGGACTCCTACCTGGGGGAATGAGCAGTTCTTC.

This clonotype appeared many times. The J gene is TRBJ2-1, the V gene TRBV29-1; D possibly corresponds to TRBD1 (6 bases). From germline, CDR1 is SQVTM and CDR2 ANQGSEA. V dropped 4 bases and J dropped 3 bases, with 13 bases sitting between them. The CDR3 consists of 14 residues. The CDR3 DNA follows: TGCAGCGTTGTGGACAGCCGGGACTACAATGAGCAGTTCTTC. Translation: CSVVDSRDYNEQFF.

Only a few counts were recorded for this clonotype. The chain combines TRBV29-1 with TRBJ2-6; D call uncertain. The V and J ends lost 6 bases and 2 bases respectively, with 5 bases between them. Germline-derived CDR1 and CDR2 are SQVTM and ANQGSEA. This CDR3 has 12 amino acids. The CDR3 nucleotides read TGCAGCGTACAAGCTGGGGCCAACGTCCTGACTTTC. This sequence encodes CSVQAGANVLTF.

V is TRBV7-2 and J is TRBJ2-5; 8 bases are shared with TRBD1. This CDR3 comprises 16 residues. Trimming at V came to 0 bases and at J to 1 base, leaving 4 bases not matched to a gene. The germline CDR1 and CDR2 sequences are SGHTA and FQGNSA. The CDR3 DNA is TGTGCCAGCAGCTTAGCCGCAGGGGGCCCCCAAGAGACCCAGTACTTC. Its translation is CASSLAAGGPQETQYF.

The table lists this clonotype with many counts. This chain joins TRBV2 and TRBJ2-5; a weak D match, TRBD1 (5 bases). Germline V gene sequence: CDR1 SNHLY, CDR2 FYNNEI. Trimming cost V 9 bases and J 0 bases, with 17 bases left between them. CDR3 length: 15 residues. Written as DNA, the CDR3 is TGTGCCAGTCGAGAGGCCCAGGGTCACCAAGAGACCCAGTACTTC. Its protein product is CASREAQGHQETQYF. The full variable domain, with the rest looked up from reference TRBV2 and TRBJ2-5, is EPEVTQTPSHQVTQMGQEVILRCVPISNHLYFYWYRQILGQKVEFLVSFYNNEISEKSEIFDDQFSVERPDGSNFTLKIRSTKLEDSAMYFCASREAQGHQETQYFGPGTRLLVL.

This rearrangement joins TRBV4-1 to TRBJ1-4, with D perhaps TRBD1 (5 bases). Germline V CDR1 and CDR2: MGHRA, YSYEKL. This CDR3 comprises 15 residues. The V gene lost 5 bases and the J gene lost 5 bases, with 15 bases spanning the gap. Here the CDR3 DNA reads TGCGCCAGCAGCTTCCGGTCGGGGGGAAATGAAAAACTGTTTTTT. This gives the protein CASSFRSGGNEKLFF.